This T cell receptor (beta chain) is drawn from a study of identical twins. V was trimmed by 4 bases and J by 9 bases, leaving 16 bases between them. The CDR3 extends over 14 amino acids. Regarding this clonotype: Its antigen is currently unknown.

Using its own MiXCR run on the 5' RACE reads, TCRdb lists one record per CDR3 protein. The profile shows 450,000 or so distinct CDR3 sequences, around an eighth of them singletons. The study's findings and limits: Cross-sectional statistics, not tracking of the same donors, supported the conclusions.

These same data were also listed under a study on yellow fever vaccine responses in identical twins.

The chain is built from TRBV12-3 or TRBV12-4 and TRBJ2-1; D perhaps matches TRBD2 (7 bases). Sequences were obtained from CD4+ T cells sorted from blood. The receptor was isolated from a woman aged 18-35 years in good health. The CDR3 sequence: CASSSLGGGTEQFF. The DNA of the CDR3 is TGTGCCAGCAGTTCGCTGGGAGGGGGGACTGAGCAGTTCTTC.